This T cell receptor beta chain was documented in a study of vaccination and CD4 T cells after COVID-19. Cultured CD4+ T cells had their DNA profiled by the Oncomine TCR Beta short-read assay. TCRdb re-analysed the PCR reads in MiXCR, keeping a single row per CDR3 protein. This table has about 15,000 distinct CDR3 sequences, 73% appearing once. Stated treatment: roughly ten-day PBMC culture with coronavirus spike peptide pools or control peptides (ViraFEST assay). ViraFEST relied on peptide pools to expand antigen-specific T cells; the TCRs were sequenced afterward. Trimming took 2 bases from V and 5 from J, leaving 10 bases between them. This CDR3 region has 13 residues. Germline loops: CDR1 MNHEY, CDR2 SVGEGT. Worth noting for this clonotype: The antigen remains undetermined.

The sequenced sample consisted of CD4+ T cells from blood, cultured in vitro. The receptor was derived from a human donor who had recovered from COVID-19. This chain links TRBV6-2 or TRBV6-3 with TRBJ2-7; D is ambiguous. The CDR3 nucleotides read TGTGCCAGCAGTTACGTTGCGGCGGACGAGCAGTACTTC. The encoded protein is CASSYVAADEQYF.